This TCR beta chain was captured by sequencing in a study of T cell responses to AZD1222 COVID-19 vaccine (dated by TCRdb to the early 2020s). In the study overall: TCR sequencing covered approximately 230 trial participants: around 210 given two doses of AZD1222 and 26 given two doses of MenACWY control vaccine. Trial participants were enrolled into age subgroups of 18-55, 56-69 and 70-plus years, which contained 148, 28 and 57 TCR-sequenced participants, respectively. What the research found in general, with its limitations: Participants were mostly white British and included more females than males, and it was suggested by the authors that clonal diversity may have been underestimated. The whole spike protein was spanned by vaccine-associated CD4 TCRs, and dominant responses were seen in regions 160-218 and 743-854. After two AZD1222 doses, both the breadth and the depth of spike-specific TCRs were significantly higher than at day 0 and than in MenACWY recipients. In the small 56-69-year group, the increase in depth fell short of significance, most likely because of low power. Only six AZD1222 recipients were SARS-CoV-2 seropositive at baseline, limiting conclusions about previously exposed vaccinees. Reportedly, close to half of the unique spike-specific TCRs recognized epitopes lying outside the regions that are mutated in the B.1.351 and B.1.1.7 variants. No day 14 peak-response samples were available, so repertoires were characterized only after the peak T cell response.

The time point tag for this specimen amounts to: about 28 days (+/-7) after the second vaccine dose. Sample treatment or condition, as interpreted from the label and publication: meningococcal conjugate vaccine given as trial control. Vaccinee samples came from UK trials COV001 and COV002, including a single-blind randomized controlled phase 2/3 trial of AZD1222 (ChAdOx1 nCoV-19) in healthy adults. For TCRbeta chain sequencing, PBMC samples were collected from trial participants at day 0 and at day 28 after the second dose. A remark on this clone: Its antigen is not yet known. Base qualities are not recorded, but no much larger clone differs from it by a single base.

Including cysteine and phenylalanine, the CDR3 has 15 amino acids. Here the CDR3 DNA is all that survives: 45 bases in frame from base 1. CDR1 LNHDA and CDR2 SQIVND are derived from the germline V gene (reference sequence). Trimming removed 7 bases from V and 0 bases from J, leaving 13 bases between the germline ends. The CDR3 regions of human TCRbeta chains were analyzed by immunosequencing. On the authors' methods: Repertoire TCRs were checked for matches against a reference library of SARS-CoV-2-specific TCRs that had been generated using the MIRA antigen-specificity platform. Breadth meant the fraction of unique TCRs that were SARS-CoV-2-associated, whereas depth meant the fraction of total T cells that were SARS-CoV-2-associated. Each spike-specific TCR was assigned to its reactive spike region and to a CD4 or CD8 class using the MIRA data. Log10-transformed breadth and depth values were compared by one-way ANOVA with Sidak's multiple comparisons tests. TCRdb mirrors the immuneACCESS table, restricted to in-frame sequences. Some clones are absent from its copies; in checked studies, under half trace to an unresolved V gene, and the reason for the others is unknown. The D gene and trimming were derived from the DNA, and the V and J assignments and clone size from that table. Counted in this sample were under 200,000 clones; 85% to 95% of them appeared once. The ten top clones hold around 3.6% of the sample.

Material: peripheral blood, obtained 28 days after the second dose of the MenACWY control vaccine. The rearranged segments are TRBV19 and TRBJ2-1; the D gene is perhaps TRBD1, from 5 matching bases. The receptor was derived from an adult who received the MenACWY meningococcal vaccine as a control. Read as DNA, the sequence is TGTGCCAGTACCCCACAGGATAGCTCCTACAATGAGCAGTTCTTC. The encoded protein is CASTPQDSSYNEQFF.